A selection of T cell receptor beta chains follows, all from one sample in a study of cytomegalovirus exposure and HLA in healthy donors. Profiled with immunoSEQ multiplex PCR; TCRdb holds only in-frame clones, not every one. The data contain hundreds of thousands of clones, roughly 90% of them singletons. Sequenced sample: PBMCs. All receptors come from a woman aged 18-30 years in good health and CMV-seronegative. Both conserved end residues are part of each CDR3. D genes are given only for firm matches. Not all rows give a size; the values are once, few, many and, for expanded clones, a class.

v_gene: TRBV10-3
abundance: -
d_gene: -
j_gene: TRBJ2-7
CDR3aa: CAISASEGIYEQYF
CDR3nt: TGTGCCATCAGTGCCTCGGAGGGGATCTACGAGCAGTACTTC

v_gene: TRBV11-2
abundance: -
d_gene: -
j_gene: TRBJ2-5
CDR3aa: CASRWRQTQYF
CDR3nt: TGTGCCAGCAGATGGCGGCAGACCCAGTACTTC

v_gene: TRBV4-2
abundance: -
d_gene: -
j_gene: TRBJ1-5
CDR3aa: CASSQDAGAFNQPQHF
CDR3nt: TGTGCCAGCAGCCAAGATGCAGGGGCCTTCAATCAGCCCCAGCATTTT

v_gene: TRBV2
abundance: -
d_gene: -
j_gene: TRBJ2-7
CDR3aa: CASSPEGYEQYF
CDR3nt: TGTGCCAGCAGCCCGGAGGGCTACGAGCAGTACTTC

v_gene: TRBV12-5
abundance: -
d_gene: -
j_gene: TRBJ2-7
CDR3aa: CASGLAPGAEQYF
CDR3nt: TGTGCTAGTGGTTTGGCTCCAGGGGCCGAGCAGTACTTC

v_gene: TRBV19
abundance: -
d_gene: -
j_gene: TRBJ1-2
CDR3aa: CASSRQDYYGYTF
CDR3nt: TGTGCCAGTAGTCGACAGGATTACTATGGCTACACCTTC

v_gene: TRBV19
abundance: -
d_gene: TRBD2
j_gene: TRBJ2-1
CDR3aa: CASSIRGLAELSTMKQFF
CDR3nt: TGTGCCAGTAGTATACGGGGACTAGCGGAGCTGTCTACAATGAAGCAGTTCTTC

v_gene: TRBV7-9
abundance: -
d_gene: TRBD2
j_gene: TRBJ2-7
CDR3aa: CASSLVLAGLYEQYF
CDR3nt: TGTGCCAGCAGCTTAGTCCTAGCGGGACTTTACGAGCAGTACTTC

v_gene: TRBV6-5
abundance: -
d_gene: TRBD1
j_gene: TRBJ1-4
CDR3aa: CASKPGQGSEKLFF
CDR3nt: TGTGCCAGCAAGCCGGGACAGGGGAGTGAAAAACTGTTTTTT

v_gene: TRBV4-2
abundance: -
d_gene: -
j_gene: TRBJ2-3
CDR3aa: CASSQGARTDTQYF
CDR3nt: TGTGCCAGCAGCCAAGGCGCCCGCACAGATACGCAGTATTTT

v_gene: TRBV27
abundance: -
d_gene: -
j_gene: TRBJ1-2
CDR3aa: CASREGVSHTF
CDR3nt: TGTGCCAGCAGAGAAGGGGTTAGCCACACCTTC

v_gene: TRBV5-1
abundance: few
d_gene: -
j_gene: TRBJ2-3
CDR3aa: CASSLVVGPGVTDTQYF
CDR3nt: TGCGCCAGCAGCTTGGTCGTGGGGCCCGGCGTCACAGATACGCAGTATTTT

v_gene: TRBV6-8
abundance: -
d_gene: -
j_gene: TRBJ2-2
CDR3aa: CASSGLLRGTPEGGELFF
CDR3nt: TGTGCCAGCAGTGGCCTCTTGAGAGGGACTCCCGAGGGCGGGGAGCTGTTTTTT

v_gene: TRBV2
abundance: -
d_gene: TRBD1
j_gene: TRBJ2-7
CDR3aa: CASDNRGLSSYEQYF
CDR3nt: TGTGCCAGCGATAACAGGGGCCTAAGCTCCTACGAGCAGTACTTC

v_gene: TRBV5-1
abundance: -
d_gene: -
j_gene: TRBJ2-1
CDR3aa: CASSLLAGRGTDEQFF
CDR3nt: TGCGCCAGCAGCTTACTCGCCGGTCGAGGAACCGATGAGCAGTTCTTC

v_gene: TRBV2
abundance: -
d_gene: TRBD1
j_gene: TRBJ2-2
CDR3aa: CASTGTVLFTGELFF
CDR3nt: TGTGCCAGCACCGGGACAGTACTGTTCACCGGGGAGCTGTTTTTT

v_gene: TRBV7-9
abundance: once
d_gene: -
j_gene: TRBJ1-5
CDR3aa: CASSPTIGGSNQPQHF
CDR3nt: TGTGCCAGCAGCCCCACGATCGGAGGATCCAACCAGCCCCAGCATTTT

v_gene: TRBV2
abundance: -
d_gene: TRBD1
j_gene: TRBJ1-1
CDR3aa: CASSEWTGDSEAFF
CDR3nt: TGTGCCAGCAGTGAATGGACAGGGGACAGTGAAGCTTTCTTT

v_gene: TRBV27
abundance: -
d_gene: -
j_gene: TRBJ2-1
CDR3aa: CASTPRGLGDVEQFF
CDR3nt: TGTGCCAGCACCCCCCGGGGACTGGGGGACGTAGAGCAGTTCTTC

v_gene: TRBV15
abundance: -
d_gene: -
j_gene: TRBJ1-5
CDR3aa: CATSGTGSRQPQHF
CDR3nt: TGTGCCACCAGCGGCACAGGGTCCCGTCAGCCCCAGCATTTT

v_gene: TRBV2
abundance: -
d_gene: -
j_gene: TRBJ2-4
CDR3aa: CASRGLRGKNIQYF
CDR3nt: TGTGCCAGCAGGGGCCTTCGGGGCAAAAACATTCAGTACTTC

v_gene: TRBV6-6
abundance: -
d_gene: -
j_gene: TRBJ1-5
CDR3aa: CASSSTSQPQHF
CDR3nt: TGTGCCAGCAGTTCAACTAGTCAGCCCCAGCATTTT

v_gene: TRBV27
abundance: -
d_gene: -
j_gene: TRBJ1-1
CDR3aa: CASSLGRMNTEAFF
CDR3nt: TGTGCCAGCAGTTTGGGGCGCATGAACACTGAAGCTTTCTTT

v_gene: TRBV5-1
abundance: -
d_gene: TRBD1
j_gene: TRBJ1-1
CDR3aa: CASSWAGGLTANTEAFF
CDR3nt: TGCGCCAGCAGCTGGGCAGGGGGGCTTACCGCGAACACTGAAGCTTTCTTT

v_gene: TRBV11-3
abundance: -
d_gene: -
j_gene: TRBJ2-3
CDR3aa: CASSPRGGLGADTQYF
CDR3nt: TGTGCCAGCAGCCCCCGAGGGGGTCTCGGCGCAGATACGCAGTATTTT

v_gene: TRBV6-1
abundance: -
d_gene: -
j_gene: TRBJ2-3
CDR3aa: CASSEMIARPDTQYF
CDR3nt: TGTGCCAGCAGTGAGATGATAGCGCGGCCAGATACGCAGTATTTT

v_gene: TRBV4-1
abundance: -
d_gene: -
j_gene: TRBJ1-2
CDR3aa: CASSQEGGWGDYGYTF
CDR3nt: TGCGCCAGCAGCCAAGAAGGTGGGTGGGGAGACTATGGCTACACCTTC

v_gene: TRBV18
abundance: -
d_gene: TRBD1
j_gene: TRBJ1-2
CDR3aa: CASSPPQGRIYTF
CDR3nt: TGTGCCAGCTCACCGCCACAGGGGCGGATCTACACCTTC

v_gene: TRBV27
abundance: -
d_gene: -
j_gene: TRBJ1-2
CDR3aa: CASSLGTGLYGYTF
CDR3nt: TGTGCCAGCAGTTTAGGCACAGGTCTCTATGGCTACACCTTC

v_gene: TRBV18
abundance: -
d_gene: TRBD1
j_gene: TRBJ1-1
CDR3aa: CASSPPGQTNTEAFF
CDR3nt: TGTGCCAGCTCGCCGCCGGGACAGACAAACACTGAAGCTTTCTTT

v_gene: TRBV5-6
abundance: -
d_gene: TRBD1
j_gene: TRBJ2-1
CDR3aa: CASSPRTGGNYNEQFF
CDR3nt: TGTGCCAGCAGCCCTCGGACAGGGGGGAACTACAATGAGCAGTTCTTC

v_gene: TRBV18
abundance: -
d_gene: TRBD1
j_gene: TRBJ2-7
CDR3aa: CASSAGTGGTYEQYF
CDR3nt: TGTGCCAGCTCAGCCGGGACAGGGGGTACCTACGAGCAGTACTTC

v_gene: TRBV11-2
abundance: once
d_gene: -
j_gene: TRBJ2-7
CDR3aa: CASSLEVTTHYEQYF
CDR3nt: TGTGCCAGCAGCTTAGAGGTAACGACTCACTACGAGCAGTACTTC

v_gene: TRBV9
abundance: -
d_gene: -
j_gene: TRBJ2-3
CDR3aa: CASSEGQTHDTQYF
CDR3nt: TGTGCCAGCAGCGAGGGGCAGACCCACGATACGCAGTATTTT

v_gene: TRBV5-1
abundance: -
d_gene: TRBD1
j_gene: TRBJ1-1
CDR3aa: CASSLGDRGRMNTEAFF
CDR3nt: TGCGCCAGCAGCTTGGGGGACAGGGGACGGATGAACACTGAAGCTTTCTTT